Below, one T cell receptor beta chain is given with its context. The antigen is not known. This sample was included in a study of T cell responses to AZD1222 COVID-19 vaccine. Study results and limitations: Only 5 or 6 people who got AZD1222 tested seropositive at baseline.

CDR1 is SGHNT and CDR2 is YENEEA in the germline V gene. This CDR3 contains 13 residues. The trim removed 0 bases at V and 6 bases at J, leaving 2 bases unmatched. TCRdb keeps only in-frame clones here, not all; method: immunoSEQ multiplex PCR. The repertoire holds about 120,000 clones, with 90% as singletons. The input for sequencing was peripheral blood, taken 28 days after the second dose of the MenACWY control vaccine. The rearrangement joins TRBV11-3 to TRBJ2-7; TRBD2 matches at 7 bases. This TCR was sampled from an adult who received the MenACWY meningococcal vaccine as a control. CDR3 sequence reads: CASSLEGGSEQYF. The DNA for the CDR3 is TGTGCCAGCAGCTTAGAAGGCGGGAGCGAGCAGTACTTC.